The next 5 T cell receptor beta chains were all read from a single sample in a study of cytomegalovirus exposure and HLA in healthy donors. Libraries were prepared by immunoSEQ multiplex PCR; TCRdb keeps only in-frame clonotypes and omits some of them. Here the sample spans under 200,000 clones, approximately 89% being singletons. Sequences were obtained from PBMCs. The receptors originated from a man aged 18 to 29 in good health and CMV-seropositive.

This chain connects TRBV7-8 to TRBJ2-2; 10 positions agree with TRBD1. Germline CDR1 is SGHVS and CDR2 is FQNEAQ. This CDR3 is 17 amino acids long. With 8 bases clipped from V and 1 base from J, the junction kept 10 bases outside the gene matches. CDR3 DNA sequence: TGTGCCAGCTTCCGGGACAGGGGCCCGGTGAACACCGGGGAGCTGTTTTTT. This translates into CASFRDRGPVNTGELFF.

V gene TRBV4-2 combines with J gene TRBJ2-5, with a possible D match to TRBD1 (6 bases). V was pared by 6 bases and J by 4 bases, with 18 bases between. The germline gives CDR1 LGHNA, CDR2 YNFKEQ. CDR3 length: 15 residues. The CDR3 region is CASSPTGAGGETQYF. CDR3 bases: TGTGCCAGCAGTCCGACAGGCGCTGGGGGAGAGACCCAGTACTTC.

This chain links TRBV5-1 with TRBJ2-2; maybe TRBD1 (6 bases). Germline loops: CDR1 SGHRS, CDR2 YFSETQ. The CDR3 sequence is 17 residues long. V was trimmed by 1 base and J by 5 bases, leaving 18 bases between them. The CDR3 here is CASSLRFGGAGTGELFF. CDR3 in DNA: TGCGCCAGCAGCTTGCGCTTTGGGGGCGCCGGAACCGGGGAGCTGTTTTTT.

The CDR3 region has the DNA TGCGCCAGCAGCCTGACTAGCGGGATCACAGATACGCAGTATTTT. Translated: CASSLTSGITDTQYF. The gene calls are TRBV5-1 and TRBJ2-3, with 11 bases that match TRBD2. The V and J ends lost 4 bases and 2 bases, in that order; junction bases with no gene match: 3. Per germline, CDR1 SGHRS and CDR2 YFSETQ. The CDR3 runs to 15 residues. Together with reference TRBV5-1 and TRBJ2-3, the CDR3 gives the full variable domain: KAGVTQTPRYLIKTRGQQVTLSCSPISGHRSVSWYQQTPGQGLQFLFEYFSETQRNKGNFPGRFSGRQFSNSRSEMNVSTLELGDSALYLCASSLTSGITDTQYFGPGTRLTVL.

V and J are TRBV7-9 and TRBJ2-7, with TRBD1 matching over 9 bases. Germline trimming cut 4 bases from V and 4 bases from J; bases unmatched to any gene: 8. The CDR3 consists of 15 residues. The germline V gene has CDR1 SEHNR and CDR2 FQNEAQ (reference sequence). This CDR3 is CASSSSWDRAYEQYF. The CDR3, as DNA: TGTGCCAGCAGCTCTAGCTGGGACAGGGCGTACGAGCAGTACTTC.